This entry lists 24 T cell receptor beta chains sequenced from one sample in a study of regulatory T cells in long-lasting Graves disease (dated by TCRdb to the early 2020s). The time point label of this sample denotes: persistent/refractory GD, antithyroid drugs over 5 years with positive TRAb. RNA was extracted from PBMCs in TRIzol for both TCR sequencing and RNA sequencing. Library construction relied on multiplex PCR. The instrument was an Illumina HiSeq 4000. To build TCR beta libraries, CDR3 regions were amplified by Arm-PCR using iRepertoire HTBI primers. TCRdb redid the processing of the public reads, applying fastp at Q25 and MiXCR, and retained in-frame beta chains. Rows are combined by CDR3 protein, so each entry shows the most common genes and DNA. Across this sample there are roughly 500,000 distinct CDR3 sequences, with 20% to 25% seen only once. The top ten constitute over 7.5% of the sample.

Sequenced here: peripheral blood mononuclear cells (PBMCs), sampled when the disease was refractory, from a patient treated with antithyroid drugs. These receptors were taken from a female donor with Graves disease.

Only a few counts were recorded for this clonotype. The chain combines TRBV4-2 with TRBJ2-2; no reliable D call. Trimming took 2 bases from V and 4 from J, leaving 8 bases between them. The CDR3 sequence is 14 residues long. Germline CDR1 LGHNA, CDR2 YNFKEQ. CDR3 nucleotides: TGTGCCAGCAGCCAACCACATTCCACCGGGGAGCTGTTTTTT. This translates into CASSQPHSTGELFF.

This clonotype was picked up many times. This chain links TRBV6-1 with TRBJ2-6, with D perhaps matching TRBD1 or TRBD2 (5 bases each). The CDR3 consists of 14 residues. The V end was cut by 6 bases, the J end by 7 bases, with 13 bases between. Per the germline V gene, CDR1 is MNHNS and CDR2 is SASEGT. In DNA form, the CDR3 reads TGTGCCAGCAGCCGGGACCCCGGAGCCAACGTCCTGACTTTC. Its protein product is CASSRDPGANVLTF.

The gene calls are TRBV19 and TRBJ2-2; TRBD1 matches at 7 bases. Germline CDR1 and CDR2: LNHDA and SQIVND (reference sequence). V dropped 5 bases and J dropped 1; count of bases not matched to a gene: 1. The CDR3 extends over 14 amino acids. CDR3 bases: TGTGCCAGTAGTGGGACAGAGAACACCGGGGAGCTGTTTTTT. This gives the protein CASSGTENTGELFF.

This clonotype was picked up many times. The V and J genes are TRBV28 and TRBJ2-7, with 8 bases fitting TRBD2. From germline, CDR1 is MDHEN and CDR2 SYDVKM. This CDR3 spans 14 amino acids. After removal of 6 bases from V and 3 bases from J, the junction contained 7 bases not matched to a gene. The CDR3 nucleotides read TGTGCCAGCAGACCGGGACTAGTTGGCTACGAGCAGTACTTC. Its protein is CASRPGLVGYEQYF.

This clonotype was recorded a few times. The chain has TRBV6-1 and TRBJ1-2; D is unclear. Trimming shortened V by 10 bases and J by 4 bases, and 16 bases separated the two germline ends. The CDR3 loop spans 13 amino acids. CDR1 MNHNS and CDR2 SASEGT come from the germline V gene. For the CDR3, the DNA is TGTGCCATCACCACCGGGGAATCCTATGGCTACACCTTC. Its translation: CAITTGESYGYTF.

In this sample, this clonotype turned up many times. The V and J genes are TRBV30 and TRBJ2-5; a possible D gene is TRBD1 (6 bases). Trimming shortened V by 3 bases and J by 0 bases, and 17 bases separated the two germline ends. Germline V CDR1 and CDR2: GTSNPN, SVGIG (reference sequence). The CDR3 sequence is 16 residues long. The CDR3 DNA follows: TGTGCCTGGAGCTCCTCAGGGGTGAGGAACCAAGAGACCCAGTACTTC. Residues: CAWSSSGVRNQETQYF.

The sample holds many counts of this clonotype. This rearrangement joins TRBV7-8 to TRBJ2-2; D perhaps matches TRBD2 (5 bases). Germline CDR1 is SGHVS and CDR2 is FQNEAQ. CDR3 size: 15 residues. The V end lost 6 bases, the J end lost 4 bases, and 15 bases lay between the germline ends. For the CDR3, the DNA is TGTGCCAGCAGTCCTACTAGGTTAATCACCGGGGAGCTGTTTTTT. It yields the protein CASSPTRLITGELFF.

The genes are TRBV10-3 and TRBJ1-1; TRBD1 is a possible D gene (6 bases). Germline V gene lookup returns CDR1 ENHRY and CDR2 SYGVKD. Trimming removed 3 bases at V and 5 bases at J, with 13 bases between. The CDR3 consists of 14 residues. This chain's CDR3 is CAISEPGAGTEAFF. In nucleotides, the CDR3 is TGTGCCATCAGTGAACCAGGGGCAGGAACTGAAGCTTTCTTT.

Points on this clonotype: Germline and junction disagree at one end, which may indicate a read error. The chain recombines TRBV7-9 with TRBJ2-3, with 10 nucleotides matching TRBD2. Germline CDR1 and CDR2: SEHNR and FQNEAQ (reference sequence). The CDR3 consists of 16 residues. The CDR3 protein is CASSLAGDWGTDTQYF. Written as DNA, the CDR3 is TGTGCCAGCAGCCTAGCGGGGGATTGGGGCACAGATACGCAGTATTTT.

The sample holds many counts of this clonotype. The chain joins TRBV19 to TRBJ1-5, with TRBD1 identical over 10 bases. The germline V gene has CDR1 LNHDA and CDR2 SQIVND (reference sequence). With 3 bases clipped from V and 7 bases from J, the junction kept 6 bases outside the gene matches. This CDR3 is built from 15 residues. The CDR3 here is CASSIGTGVGQPQHF. Here the CDR3 DNA reads TGTGCCAGTAGTATTGGGACAGGGGTAGGACAGCCCCAGCATTTT. Full variable domain (rest looked up from reference TRBV19 and TRBJ1-5): DGGITQSPKYLFRKEGQNVTLSCEQNLNHDAMYWYRQDPGQGLRLIYYSQIVNDFQKGDIAEGYSVSREKKESFPLTVTSAQKNPTAFYLCASSIGTGVGQPQHFGDGTRLSIL.

The V call is TRBV7-3, the J call TRBJ2-2, with unresolved D. Germline assignment: CDR1 SGHTA and CDR2 FQGTGA. Trimming took 1 base from V and 3 from J, leaving 6 bases between them. The CDR3 loop spans 14 amino acids. The CDR3 protein is CASSLSAYTGELFF. The CDR3 coding sequence is TGTGCCAGCAGCTTAAGTGCGTACACCGGGGAGCTGTTTTTT.

The chain couples TRBV20-1 to TRBJ2-7; TRBD1 is a possible D gene (6 bases). V gave up 5 bases and J gave up 3 bases, with 14 bases separating them. Germline V gives CDR1 DFQATT, CDR2 SNEGSKA (reference sequence). The CDR3 is 13 amino acids. The CDR3 DNA is TGCAGTGCTGGAGCGCCAGGGGACTACGAGCAGTACTTC. Translation gives CSAGAPGDYEQYF.

This chain uses TRBV29-1 with TRBJ2-2, with 8 bases lining up with TRBD1. CDR3 length: 16 residues. Trimming at V came to 5 bases and at J to 0 bases, leaving 8 bases not matched to a gene. Germline V gives CDR1 SQVTM, CDR2 ANQGSEA. CDR3 nucleotide sequence: TGCAGCGTTAACCCGGCAGGGGGCGCGAACACCGGGGAGCTGTTTTTT. Residues: CSVNPAGGANTGELFF.

This clonotype was counted only a few times. J is TRBJ2-7 and V is TRBV6-1; D might be TRBD1 (6 bases). The CDR3 contains 14 residues. Trimming pared 7 bases from V and 2 bases from J, leaving 15 bases between. Germline V gene data show CDR1 as MNHNS and CDR2 as SASEGT. CDR3: CASTSRGRTYEQYF. The CDR3 nucleotides read TGTGCCAGCACCTCCAGGGGCCGTACCTACGAGCAGTACTTC.

The rearrangement uses TRBV4-1 and TRBJ2-5; 10 bases are shared with TRBD2. After removal of 0 bases from V and 1 base from J, the junction contained 8 bases not matched to a gene. The CDR3 sequence is 18 residues long. Per the germline V gene, CDR1 is MGHRA and CDR2 is YSYEKL. DNA of the CDR3: TGCGCCAGCAGCCAAGATCCTACTAGCGGGGTGCCCCAAGAGACCCAGTACTTC. Translated, it gives CASSQDPTSGVPQETQYF.

This clonotype was picked up many times. CDR3 loop: CASRSLGHYRYEQYF. CDR3 nucleotides: TGCGCCAGCAGAAGTTTGGGACACTATCGCTACGAGCAGTACTTC. The V gene is TRBV5-1, the J gene TRBJ2-7; TRBD1 is a possible D gene (6 bases). Looked up from germline, CDR1 is SGHRS and CDR2 is YFSETQ. The germline V and J ends were trimmed by 5 bases and 3 bases, with 18 bases remaining between them. The CDR3 spans 15 residues.

The chain links TRBV25-1 to TRBJ1-3; D is uncertain. The length of the CDR3 is 17 residues. V lost 0 bases, J lost 3 bases, and 15 bases lay in between. Germline V gives CDR1 MGHDK, CDR2 SYGVNS. Here the CDR3 DNA reads TGTGCCAGCAGTGAATATCGGCGGCTCTACCTTGGAAACACCATATATTTT. Amino acid sequence: CASSEYRRLYLGNTIYF. The variable domain in full, with the rest retrieved from reference TRBV25-1 and TRBJ1-3, is EADIYQTPRYLVIGTGKKITLECSQTMGHDKMYWYQQDPGMELHLIHYSYGVNSTEKGDLSSESTVSRIRTEHFPLTLESARPSHTSQYLCASSEYRRLYLGNTIYFGEGSWLTVV.

This chain joins TRBV4-1 and TRBJ2-5; TRBD1 matches at 7 bases. CDR1 and CDR2 (germline): MGHRA, YSYEKL. CDR3 length: 16 residues. V trimming: 4 bases; J trimming: 5 bases; junction bases outside the gene matches: 13. The CDR3: CASSRFSAGGEETQYF. CDR3 coding DNA: TGCGCCAGCAGCCGATTTTCCGCAGGGGGTGAGGAGACCCAGTACTTC.

CDR3 residues: CASSIYVRVVWEAFF. DNA for the CDR3: TGTGCCAGTAGTATTTACGTTCGTGTCGTCTGGGAAGCTTTCTTT. The genes are TRBV19 and TRBJ1-1; no clear D gene. CDR3 length: 15 amino acids. The V gene lost 3 bases and the J gene lost 8 bases, with 19 bases spanning the gap. Germline assignment: CDR1 LNHDA and CDR2 SQIVND (reference sequence).

This clonotype appeared many times. V gene TRBV6-1 combines with J gene TRBJ2-6; a weak D match, TRBD2 (5 bases). Germline CDR1 is MNHNS and CDR2 is SASEGT. The CDR3 is 16 residues long. The V and J ends lost 6 bases and 2 bases respectively, with 14 bases between them. The CDR3 protein is CASSPLGGAGANVLTF. CDR3 bases: TGTGCCAGCAGCCCCCTCGGAGGCGCTGGGGCCAACGTCCTGACTTTC.

The chain has TRBV28 and TRBJ1-6, with 8 bases matching TRBD1. Unmatched junction bases numbered 3, after V lost 10 bases and J lost 7 bases. The CDR3 runs 12 residues. The germline V gene encodes CDR1 MDHEN and CDR2 SYDVKM. The CDR3 region is CATTGGNSPLHF. The CDR3 coding sequence is TGTGCCACTACAGGGGGAAATTCACCCCTCCACTTT.

The gene calls are TRBV30 and TRBJ2-2; TRBD2 agrees at 9 bases. In germline, CDR1 is GTSNPN, CDR2 SVGIG (reference sequence). The CDR3 loop spans 16 amino acids. Trimming cost V 3 bases and J 4 bases; bases outside gene matches: 9. The CDR3 loop is CAWSSLEAGGTGELFF. CDR3 DNA sequence: TGTGCCTGGAGCTCACTTGAAGCGGGGGGCACCGGGGAGCTGTTTTTT. Drawing the rest from reference TRBV30 and TRBJ2-2, the complete variable domain is SQTIHQWPATLVQPVGSPLSLECTVEGTSNPNLYWYRQAAGRGLQLLFYSVGIGQISSEVPQNLSASRPQDRQFILSSKKLLLSDSGFYLCAWSSLEAGGTGELFFGEGSRLTVL.

This clonotype showed up just a few times. CDR3 nucleotide sequence: TGTGCCACCAGCAGGGGCCAATGGGCTAGCGGGCCTTACAATGAGCAGTTCTTC. It is translated as CATSRGQWASGPYNEQFF. V and J are TRBV15 and TRBJ2-1, with 8 bases that match TRBD2. Germline V gene data show CDR1 as LNHNV and CDR2 as YYDKDF (reference sequence). The CDR3 consists of 18 residues. V lost 3 bases and J lost 4; bases outside the gene matches: 14.

This clonotype was recorded at least ten times. The rearrangement uses TRBV6-1 and TRBJ2-7; 7 nucleotides line up with TRBD2. CDR1 MNHNS and CDR2 SASEGT come from the germline V gene. J lost 0 bases, V lost 5 bases, and 7 bases had no gene match. The CDR3 sequence is 15 residues long. The CDR3 DNA follows: TGTGCCAGCAGTCGGCCGGGACTAAGCTCCTACGAGCAGTACTTC. Translating gives CASSRPGLSSYEQYF.